This TCR beta chain was retrieved from a study of blood T cell repertoires in COVID-19. About the research overall: Italy, Spain and the United States were the sources of the convalescent and acute COVID-19 samples. In each case, the material was cDNA or gDNA derived from T cells, B-cell-depleted T cells, or PBMCs.

As handled by the study authors: Amplifying reference gene primers gave estimates of nucleated cell counts. Sequencing used immunoSEQ multiplex PCR; TCRdb keeps in-frame clones, though not all of them. D and trimming come from the DNA, and the V and J calls and clone size come from that table. The table shows 150,000 to 200,000 clones, with about four fifths occurring only once. It was during active infection that Seattle patients were enrolled and then longitudinally followed. This clone was seen once. Trimming took 4 bases from V and 4 from J, leaving 21 bases between them. CDR3 size: 17 residues. The germline gives CDR1 SGHDT, CDR2 YYEEEE.

The sequence came from a woman of 80 years or more with COVID-19, enrolled during active disease. The chain carries TRBV5-6 and TRBJ2-1; a possible D gene is TRBD2 (6 bases). Material: peripheral blood. CDR3 in amino acids: CASSLGLGSGIYNEQFF. The CDR3 DNA sequence: TGTGCCAGCAGCCTGGGTTTGGGTAGCGGAATATACAATGAGCAGTTCTTC.